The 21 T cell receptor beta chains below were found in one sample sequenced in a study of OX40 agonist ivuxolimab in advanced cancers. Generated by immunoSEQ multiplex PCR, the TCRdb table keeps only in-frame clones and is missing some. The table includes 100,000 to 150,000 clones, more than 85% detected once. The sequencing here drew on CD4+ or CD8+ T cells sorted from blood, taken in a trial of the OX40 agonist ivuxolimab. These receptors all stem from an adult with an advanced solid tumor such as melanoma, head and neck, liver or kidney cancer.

CDR3 nucleotide sequence: TGCGCCAGCACAATTGCGGACACAGGGATGGACACTGAAGCTTTCTTT. This codes for CASTIADTGMDTEAFF. This chain uses TRBV5-1 with TRBJ1-1, with a possible D match to TRBD1 (6 bases). Looked up from germline, CDR1 is SGHRS and CDR2 is YFSETQ. V lost 6 bases, J lost 3 bases, and 21 bases lay in between. This CDR3 comprises 16 residues.

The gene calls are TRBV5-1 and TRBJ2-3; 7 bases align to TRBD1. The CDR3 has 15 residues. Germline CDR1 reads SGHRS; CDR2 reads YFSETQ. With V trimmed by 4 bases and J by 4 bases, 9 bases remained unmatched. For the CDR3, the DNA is TGCGCCAGCAGCCGCGACAGGGTCTACGCAGATACGCAGTATTTT. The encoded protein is CASSRDRVYADTQYF.

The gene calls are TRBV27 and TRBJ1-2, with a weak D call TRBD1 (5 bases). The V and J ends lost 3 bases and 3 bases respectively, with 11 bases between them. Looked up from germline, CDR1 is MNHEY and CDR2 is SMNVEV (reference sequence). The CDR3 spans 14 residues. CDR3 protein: CASSFSGFDYGYTF. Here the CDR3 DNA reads TGTGCCAGCAGTTTCTCAGGGTTCGACTATGGCTACACCTTC.

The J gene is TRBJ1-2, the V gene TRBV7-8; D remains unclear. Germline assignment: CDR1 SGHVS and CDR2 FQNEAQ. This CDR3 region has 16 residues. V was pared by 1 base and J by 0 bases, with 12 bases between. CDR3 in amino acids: CASSLGQPVANYGYTF. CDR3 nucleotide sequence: TGTGCCAGCAGCTTAGGGCAGCCTGTAGCTAACTATGGCTACACCTTC. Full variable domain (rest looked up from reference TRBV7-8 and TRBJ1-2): GAGVSQSPRYKVAKRGQDVALRCDPISGHVSLFWYQQALGQGPEFLTYFQNEAQLDKSGLPSDRFFAERPEGSVSTLKIQRTQQEDSAVYLCASSLGQPVANYGYTFGSGTRLTVV.

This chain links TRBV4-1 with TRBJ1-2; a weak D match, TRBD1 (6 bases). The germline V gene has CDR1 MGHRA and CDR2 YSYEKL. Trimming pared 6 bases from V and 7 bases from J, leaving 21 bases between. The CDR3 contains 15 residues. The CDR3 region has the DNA TGCGCCAGCAGTCTCCCGGGACAAACAGAGCCTGGCTACACCTTC. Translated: CASSLPGQTEPGYTF.

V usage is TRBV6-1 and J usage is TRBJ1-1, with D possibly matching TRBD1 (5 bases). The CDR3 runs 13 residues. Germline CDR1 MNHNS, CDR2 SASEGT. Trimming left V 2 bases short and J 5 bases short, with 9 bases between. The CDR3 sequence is CASSEQGRTEAFF. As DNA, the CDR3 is TGTGCCAGCAGTGAACAGGGAAGAACTGAAGCTTTCTTT.

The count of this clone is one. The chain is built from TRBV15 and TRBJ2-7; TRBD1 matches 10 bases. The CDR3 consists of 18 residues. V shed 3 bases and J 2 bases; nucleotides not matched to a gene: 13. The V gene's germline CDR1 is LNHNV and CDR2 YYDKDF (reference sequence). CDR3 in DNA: TGTGCCACCAGCAGCTACGGGACAGGGGAGAGTTTTACCTACGAGCAGTACTTC. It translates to CATSSYGTGESFTYEQYF.

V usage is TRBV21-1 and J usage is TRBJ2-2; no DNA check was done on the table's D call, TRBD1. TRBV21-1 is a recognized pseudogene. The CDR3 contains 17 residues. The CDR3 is CASSQRTGEGDTGELFF. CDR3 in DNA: TGTGCCAGCAGCCAGAGGACAGGGGAGGGGGACACCGGGGAGCTGTTTTTT.

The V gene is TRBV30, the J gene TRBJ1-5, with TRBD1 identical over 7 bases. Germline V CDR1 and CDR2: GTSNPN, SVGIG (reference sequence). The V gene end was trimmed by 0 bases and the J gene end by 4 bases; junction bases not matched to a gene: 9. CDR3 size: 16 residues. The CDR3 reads CAWSVGGGLLNQPQHF. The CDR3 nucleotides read TGTGCCTGGAGTGTAGGGGGCGGCCTCTTGAATCAGCCCCAGCATTTT.

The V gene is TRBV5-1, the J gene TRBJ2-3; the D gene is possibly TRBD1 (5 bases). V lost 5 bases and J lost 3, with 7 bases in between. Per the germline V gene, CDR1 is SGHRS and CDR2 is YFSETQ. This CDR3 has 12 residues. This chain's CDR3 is CASRPGTDTQYF. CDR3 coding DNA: TGCGCCAGCAGGCCAGGGACAGATACGCAGTATTTT.

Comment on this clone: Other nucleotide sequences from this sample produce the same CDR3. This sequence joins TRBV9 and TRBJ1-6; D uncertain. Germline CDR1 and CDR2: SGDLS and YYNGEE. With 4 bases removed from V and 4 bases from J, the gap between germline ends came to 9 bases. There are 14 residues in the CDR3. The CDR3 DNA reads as TGTGCCAGCAGCTCCCAGGTATATAATTCACCCCTCCACTTT. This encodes CASSSQVYNSPLHF.

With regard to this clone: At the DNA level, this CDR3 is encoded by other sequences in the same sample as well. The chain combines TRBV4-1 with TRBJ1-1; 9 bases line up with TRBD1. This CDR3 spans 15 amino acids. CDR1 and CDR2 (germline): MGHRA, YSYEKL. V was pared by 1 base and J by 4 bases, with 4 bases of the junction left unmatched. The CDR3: CASSQVGTGSTEAFF. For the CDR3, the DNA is TGCGCCAGCAGCCAAGTCGGGACAGGGAGCACTGAAGCTTTCTTT.

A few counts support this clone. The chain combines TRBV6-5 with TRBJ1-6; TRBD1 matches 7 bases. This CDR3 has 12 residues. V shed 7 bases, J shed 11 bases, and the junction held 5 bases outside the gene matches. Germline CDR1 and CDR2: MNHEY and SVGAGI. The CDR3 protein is CASTRGGTPLHF. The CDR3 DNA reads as TGTGCCAGCACCAGGGGGGGAACACCCCTCCACTTT.

CDR3 loop: CASSPRRVDTEAFF. In DNA form, the CDR3 reads TGCGCCAGCAGCCCCCGAAGGGTGGACACTGAAGCTTTCTTT. V gene TRBV5-1 combines with J gene TRBJ1-1, with D uncertain. Germline CDR1 SGHRS, CDR2 YFSETQ. V was clipped by 4 bases and J by 3 bases, with 13 bases between them. This CDR3 contains 14 residues.

In DNA, the CDR3 is TGCGCCAGCAGCCAAGGAATTTCAGGGGCTGGATACACTGAAGCTTTCTTT. Residues: CASSQGISGAGYTEAFF. The gene calls are TRBV4-1 and TRBJ1-1, with D maybe TRBD1 (6 bases). Germline V gene lookup returns CDR1 MGHRA and CDR2 YSYEKL. This CDR3 contains 17 residues. Deletions cut 1 base from V and 3 bases from J, with 18 bases between.

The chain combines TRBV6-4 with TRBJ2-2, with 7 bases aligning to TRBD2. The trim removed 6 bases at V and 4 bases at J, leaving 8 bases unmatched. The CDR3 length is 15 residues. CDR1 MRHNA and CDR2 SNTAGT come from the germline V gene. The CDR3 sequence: CASRPSGAGTGELFF. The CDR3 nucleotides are TGTGCCAGCAGACCCAGCGGGGCGGGCACCGGGGAGCTGTTTTTT.

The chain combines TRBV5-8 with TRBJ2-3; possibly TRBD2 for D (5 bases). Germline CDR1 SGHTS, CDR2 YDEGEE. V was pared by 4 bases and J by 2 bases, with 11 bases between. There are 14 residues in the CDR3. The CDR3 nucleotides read TGTGCCAGCAGCATGGACTGGACCACAGATACGCAGTATTTT. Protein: CASSMDWTTDTQYF.

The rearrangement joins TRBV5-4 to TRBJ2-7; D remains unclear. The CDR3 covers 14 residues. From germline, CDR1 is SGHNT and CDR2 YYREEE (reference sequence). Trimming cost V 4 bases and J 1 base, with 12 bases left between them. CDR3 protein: CASSISGQSYEQYF. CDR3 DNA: TGTGCCAGCAGCATTTCGGGCCAATCCTACGAGCAGTACTTC.

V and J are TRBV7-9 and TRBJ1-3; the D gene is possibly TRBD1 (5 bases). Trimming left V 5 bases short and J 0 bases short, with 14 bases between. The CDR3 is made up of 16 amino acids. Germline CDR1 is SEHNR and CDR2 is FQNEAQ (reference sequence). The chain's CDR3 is CASSPQDGTSGNTIYF. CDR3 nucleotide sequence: TGTGCCAGCAGCCCGCAAGACGGGACCTCTGGAAACACCATATATTTT.

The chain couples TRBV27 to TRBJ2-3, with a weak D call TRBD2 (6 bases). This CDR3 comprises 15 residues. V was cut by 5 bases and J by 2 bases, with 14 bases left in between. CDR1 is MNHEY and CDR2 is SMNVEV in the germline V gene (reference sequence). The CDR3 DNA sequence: TGTGCCAGCAGTAACTCCGGGACTTTCACAGATACGCAGTATTTT. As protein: CASSNSGTFTDTQYF.

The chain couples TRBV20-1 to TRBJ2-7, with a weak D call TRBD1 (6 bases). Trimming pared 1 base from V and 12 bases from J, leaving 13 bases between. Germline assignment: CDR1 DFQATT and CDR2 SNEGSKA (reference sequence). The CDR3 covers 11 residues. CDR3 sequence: CSARVDRAWYF. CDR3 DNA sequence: TGCAGTGCTAGAGTGGACAGAGCGTGGTACTTC.